Below are 17 T cell receptor beta chains sequenced from a single sample in a study of blood T cell repertoires in COVID-19. Sequencing was performed with immunoSEQ multiplex PCR; in TCRdb, only in-frame clones are kept and a portion is missing. The data hold 95,000 to 150,000 clones, with 78% observed a single time. The sequencing input was peripheral blood. The source is a man aged 65-85 years with acute or convalescent COVID-19.

V and J are TRBV4-3 and TRBJ1-1; the match to TRBD1 covers 7 bases. CDR1 and CDR2 from the germline V gene are LGHNA and YSLEER. The junction had 4 bases not matched to a gene; V was cut back by 0 bases and J by 6 bases. CDR3 size: 14 residues. In DNA form, the CDR3 reads TGCGCCAGCAGCCAAGATTTGGACAGGCCTGAAGCTTTCTTT. Protein sequence: CASSQDLDRPEAFF.

The gene calls are TRBV12-5 and TRBJ2-5; D perhaps matches TRBD1 (6 bases). V was clipped by 8 bases and J by 4 bases, with 8 bases between them. CDR1 and CDR2 (germline): LGHNT, FRNRAP. This CDR3 is built from 11 residues. This chain's CDR3 is CASRTAETQYF. The CDR3 DNA reads TGTGCTAGTAGGACAGCAGAGACCCAGTACTTC.

This clone was counted only a few times. Written as DNA, the CDR3 is TGTGCCAGTAGTATTCCCGGTGGACTAGCAGGTCAAGAGACCCAGTACTTC. As protein: CASSIPGGLAGQETQYF. V gene TRBV19 combines with J gene TRBJ2-5; 8 nucleotides line up with TRBD2. This CDR3 is built from 17 residues. The junction had 11 bases not matched to a gene; V was cut back by 3 bases and J by 2 bases. In germline, CDR1 is LNHDA, CDR2 SQIVND (reference sequence).

CDR3 sequence reads: CASSQRQGNQPQHF. The CDR3 DNA sequence: TGTGCCAGCAGCCAAAGACAGGGGAATCAGCCCCAGCATTTT. The chain couples TRBV4-2 to TRBJ1-5; 8 nucleotides match TRBD1. The CDR3 spans 14 residues. In germline, CDR1 is LGHNA, CDR2 YNFKEQ. V dropped 2 bases and J dropped 4; count of bases not matched to a gene: 1.

The rearrangement uses TRBV5-4 and TRBJ1-2; D may be TRBD1 (5 bases). The CDR3 consists of 15 residues. Germline CDR1 and CDR2: SGHNT and YYREEE (reference sequence). The V end was cut by 0 bases, the J end by 3 bases, with 12 bases between. CDR3 sequence reads: CASSLAQGQDYGYTF. The CDR3, as DNA: TGTGCCAGCAGCTTGGCCCAGGGTCAAGACTATGGCTACACCTTC.

J is TRBJ2-7 and V is TRBV9; perhaps TRBD2 as D (6 bases). Germline-derived CDR1 and CDR2 are SGDLS and YYNGEE. Between the trimmed V and J ends, which lost 2 bases and 7 bases, there was a span of 13 bases. The CDR3 extends over 13 amino acids. CDR3 region: CASSVRQGGEQYF. As DNA, the CDR3 is TGTGCCAGCAGCGTGAGACAAGGAGGGGAGCAGTACTTC. The variable domain in full, completed from reference TRBV9 and TRBJ2-7, reads DSGVTQTPKHLITATGQRVTLRCSPRSGDLSVYWYQQSLDQGLQFLIQYYNGEERAKGNILERFSAQQFPDLHSELNLSSLELGDSALYFCASSVRQGGEQYFGPGTRLTVT.

The rearrangement uses TRBV9 and TRBJ2-2, with D perhaps matching TRBD1 (5 bases). Germline CDR1 SGDLS, CDR2 YYNGEE. V was pared by 3 bases and J by 10 bases, with 13 bases between. The CDR3 is 13 residues long. CDR3 DNA sequence: TGTGCCAGCAGCGCCCAGGGATCGTCGGAGCTGTTTTTT. Residues: CASSAQGSSELFF.

This clone is medium-sized. This chain uses TRBV5-4 with TRBJ1-5; unclear D gene. Looked up from germline, CDR1 is SGHNT and CDR2 is YYREEE (reference sequence). The CDR3 length is 13 residues. The V and J ends lost 0 bases and 5 bases respectively, with 6 bases between them. The CDR3: CASSLDSHQPQHF. The DNA of the CDR3 is TGTGCCAGCAGCTTGGACAGTCATCAGCCCCAGCATTTT.

The V and J genes are TRBV10-3 and TRBJ1-6; tentatively, D is TRBD1 (5 bases). V was pared by 6 bases and J by 9 bases, with 15 bases between. The germline V gene has CDR1 ENHRY and CDR2 SYGVKD. This CDR3 is 14 amino acids long. In DNA, the CDR3 is TGTGCCATCAGCTCTGGGGGGGTTTTTTCACCCCTCCACTTT. This codes for CAISSGGVFSPLHF.

This clone has just a few counts. V and J are TRBV2 and TRBJ2-1, with 10 nucleotides matching TRBD2. This CDR3 has 14 residues. With 6 bases clipped from V and 6 bases from J, the junction kept 5 bases outside the gene matches. Germline loops: CDR1 SNHLY, CDR2 FYNNEI. The CDR3 DNA reads as TGTGCCAGCAGCGCGGGACTAGCGCGCAATGAGCAGTTCTTC. Translated, it gives CASSAGLARNEQFF.

This chain uses TRBV7-8 with TRBJ1-2, with D unresolved. CDR1 and CDR2 (germline): SGHVS, FQNEAQ. Trimming stripped 5 bases from V and 3 bases from J, with 19 bases between. The CDR3 loop spans 16 amino acids. The CDR3 nucleotides are TGTGCCAGCAGCACCCGGCAGGCGGGAACGGACTATGGCTACACCTTC. Its protein product is CASSTRQAGTDYGYTF. The variable domain in full, with the rest retrieved from reference TRBV7-8 and TRBJ1-2, is GAGVSQSPRYKVAKRGQDVALRCDPISGHVSLFWYQQALGQGPEFLTYFQNEAQLDKSGLPSDRFFAERPEGSVSTLKIQRTQQEDSAVYLCASSTRQAGTDYGYTFGSGTRLTVV.

J is TRBJ2-1 and V is TRBV11-2, with 12 bases that match TRBD2. Germline trimming cut 1 base from V and 9 bases from J; bases unmatched to any gene: 7. In germline, CDR1 is SGHAT, CDR2 FQNNGV. CDR3 length equals 16 residues. The chain's CDR3 is CASSLVPSGGASEQFF. In nucleotides, the CDR3 is TGTGCCAGCAGCTTAGTTCCTAGCGGGGGGGCTAGTGAGCAGTTCTTC.

This clone was observed a handful of times. The chain has TRBV24-1 and TRBJ2-1; 15 bases align to TRBD2. Germline-derived CDR1 and CDR2 are KGHDR and SFDVKD. The trim removed 3 bases at V and 13 bases at J, leaving 3 bases unmatched. The CDR3 is 14 amino acids. The CDR3 sequence: CATSDRTSGGAQFF. CDR3 sequence (DNA): TGTGCCACCAGTGATCGGACTAGCGGGGGGGCCCAGTTCTTC.

CDR3 protein: CASSSGLAPLNEQFF. CDR3 sequence (DNA): TGTGCCAGCAGCTCGGGACTAGCTCCTCTCAATGAGCAGTTCTTC. The genes are TRBV5-4 and TRBJ2-1, with 9 bases that match TRBD2. From germline, CDR1 is SGHNT and CDR2 YYREEE (reference sequence). Trimming removed 3 bases from V and 6 bases from J; junction bases left unmatched: 7. CDR3 length: 15 residues.

The chain recombines TRBV23-1 with TRBJ2-3; 12 bases match TRBD1. TRBV23-1 is an ORF, and what it does is uncertain. CDR3 length: 18 amino acids. Trimming at V came to 0 bases and at J to 4 bases, leaving 8 bases not matched to a gene. DNA of the CDR3: TGCGCCAGCAGTCAATCGAAGGGGGGACAGGGGGCCGCAGATACGCAGTATTTT. Translated: CASSQSKGGQGAADTQYF.

The chain uses TRBV5-1 and TRBJ1-1; TRBD1 might be the D (5 bases). This CDR3 region has 14 residues. Per the germline V gene, CDR1 is SGHRS and CDR2 is YFSETQ. Trimming pared 7 bases from V and 1 base from J, leaving 14 bases between. The CDR3 DNA sequence: TGCGCCAGCGGCCATGGAGGGGAGAACACTGAAGCTTTCTTT. The encoded protein is CASGHGGENTEAFF.

The V gene is TRBV11-2, the J gene TRBJ2-1; possible D gene TRBD1, 5 bases. V dropped 0 bases and J dropped 1 base, with 7 bases sitting between them. The CDR3 extends over 15 amino acids. Germline V lookup: CDR1 SGHAT, CDR2 FQNNGV. The CDR3 sequence: CASSLEGASYNEQFF. The CDR3 DNA sequence: TGTGCCAGCAGCTTAGAAGGGGCTTCCTACAATGAGCAGTTCTTC. The variable domain in full, completed from reference TRBV11-2 and TRBJ2-1, reads EAGVAQSPRYKIIEKRQSVAFWCNPISGHATLYWYQQILGQGPKLLIQFQNNGVVDDSQLPKDRFSAERLKGVDSTLKIQPAKLEDSAVYLCASSLEGASYNEQFFGPGTRLTVL.